The next 30 T cell receptor beta chains were all read from a single sample in a study of T cells in women clearing cervical HPV infection. Sequenced by immunoSEQ multiplex PCR; TCRdb stores in-frame clones only, minus some. Its table lists about 22,000 clones. Material for sequencing was blood buffy coat. The receptors were gathered from a woman between 18 and 69 years old with a cervical HPV16 infection that either progressed to CIN3+ or cleared (not recorded which).

As to this clone: The CDR3 goes on 3 residues after the read ends, and that part is filled in from the germline J gene. The J gene is TRBJ2-1, the V gene TRBV6-4, with 7 bases that match TRBD1. Germline-derived CDR1 and CDR2 are MRHNA and SNTAGT. The CDR3 runs to 14 residues. V was pared by 5 bases and J by 5 bases, with 6 bases of the junction left unmatched. CDR3 sequence: CASSKRGQDNEQFF. The part of the CDR3 DNA that was read is TGTGCCAGCAGTAAGAGGGGGCAGGACAATGAG.

CDR3 DNA (partial): TGCAGTGCTAGAGGGTCGAATCGAATAGCGGGAGGGCAAAACAATGAG. It specifies CSARGSNRIAGGQNNE. The entire CDR3 protein is CSARGSNRIAGGQNNEQFF. The chain employs TRBV20-1 and TRBJ2-1, with 11 bases aligning to TRBD2. The read stops 3 residues short of the end of the CDR3; the missing end is completed from the germline J gene. The CDR3 spans 19 residues. The V and J ends lost 1 base and 5 bases, in that order; junction bases with no gene match: 16. The germline CDR1 and CDR2 sequences are DFQATT and SNEGSKA (reference sequence).

CDR3 protein: CASSPTGSLNTEAFF. Incomplete CDR3 DNA: TGTGCCAGCAGCCCTACAGGTTCTTTGAACACTGAA. The gene calls are TRBV5-6 and TRBJ1-1; tentatively, D is TRBD1 (5 bases). The CDR3 end is not reached by the read, which stops 3 residues before it; the germline J gene fills it in. The CDR3 has 15 amino acids. Between the trimmed V and J ends, which lost 4 bases and 0 bases, there was a span of 13 bases. Germline CDR1 SGHDT, CDR2 YYEEEE.

To note about this clone: The observed sequence ends 3 residues before the CDR3 terminus, with the missing tail filled in from the germline J gene. This chain uses TRBV4-1 with TRBJ1-6, with D possibly being TRBD1 (5 bases). This CDR3 contains 18 residues. CDR1 and CDR2 from the germline V gene are MGHRA and YSYEKL. Trimming took off 3 bases at V and 0 bases at J, with 15 bases between the two ends. CDR3 sequence: CASSHWTHSSSYNSPLHF. Incomplete CDR3 DNA: TGCGCCAGCAGCCATTGGACACACTCGAGCTCCTATAATTCACCC.

Worth noting for this clone: The read ends 3 residues shy of where the CDR3 ends; the end is completed using the germline J gene. This sequence joins TRBV2 and TRBJ1-1; D is undetermined. Trimming removed 4 bases at V and 2 bases at J, with 5 bases between. This CDR3 region has 12 residues. CDR1 and CDR2 from the germline V gene are SNHLY and FYNNEI. The sequenced CDR3 bases are TGTGCCAGCAGTGGTCTAAACACTGAA. Translation gives CASSGLNTE. The entire CDR3 reads CASSGLNTEAFF.

A note on this clone: The CDR3 is cut off 3 residues early in the read; its end comes from the germline J gene. The chain combines TRBV7-2 with TRBJ1-2; a possible D gene is TRBD1 (5 bases). This CDR3 contains 13 residues. CDR1 and CDR2 (germline): SGHTA, FQGNSA. V lost 3 bases and J 4 bases, leaving 9 bases between the germline ends. CDR3 sequence reads: CASSFQGLYGYTF. CDR3 DNA (partial): TGTGCCAGCAGCTTTCAGGGCCTCTATGGC.

In the case of this clone: The read falls 3 residues short of the CDR3 end, and the missing part is taken from the germline J gene. J is TRBJ2-7 and V is TRBV13; 10 nucleotides match TRBD2. CDR1 and CDR2 (germline): PRHDT, FYEKMQ (reference sequence). Trimming cost V 3 bases and J 2 bases; bases outside gene matches: 4. The CDR3 totals 15 residues. The CDR3 DNA, read in part, is TGTGCCAGCAGCTTCTCTAGCGGGGGAACCTACGAG. Encoded protein: CASSFSSGGTYE. The entire CDR3 sequence reads CASSFSSGGTYEQYF.

Points on this clone: The read terminates 3 residues before the CDR3 end, so the remaining end is supplied by the germline J gene. The chain employs TRBV2 and TRBJ1-2, with D tentatively TRBD1 (6 bases). This CDR3 has 11 amino acids. The germline gives CDR1 SNHLY, CDR2 FYNNEI. The CDR3 loop is CAIGQNYDYTF. CDR3 DNA, as far as it was read: TGTGCCATCGGACAGAACTACGAC.

For this clone: The read stops 3 residues short of the end of the CDR3; the missing end is completed from the germline J gene. This chain links TRBV7-9 with TRBJ1-2, with D uncertain. Germline V gene lookup returns CDR1 SEHNR and CDR2 FQNEAQ (reference sequence). Trimming cost V 1 base and J 2 bases, with 5 bases left between them. CDR3 size: 13 residues. The CDR3 protein is CASSLGLNYGYTF. The CDR3 DNA, read in part, is TGTGCCAGCAGCTTAGGACTGAACTATGGC. Drawing the rest from reference TRBV7-9 and TRBJ1-2, the complete variable domain is DTGVSQNPRHKITKRGQNVTFRCDPISEHNRLYWYRQTLGQGPEFLTYFQNEAQLEKSRLLSDRFSAERPKGSFSTLEIQRTEQGDSAMYLCASSLGLNYGYTFGSGTRLTVV.

Remarks on this clone: Read sequence stops 3 residues before the CDR3 end, and the germline J gene provides the missing end. The chain couples TRBV5-5 to TRBJ1-1; perhaps TRBD1 as D (6 bases). Germline CDR1 reads SGHKS; CDR2 reads YYEKEE (reference sequence). V lost 2 bases and J 5 bases, leaving 16 bases between the germline ends. The CDR3 is made up of 15 amino acids. This CDR3 is CASSLSPRGETEAFF. CDR3 bases read: TGTGCCAGCAGCTTATCTCCCAGGGGCGAAACTGAA. Using reference TRBV5-5 and TRBJ1-1 for the parts outside the CDR3, the full variable domain is DAGVTQSPTHLIKTRGQQVTLRCSPISGHKSVSWYQQVLGQGPQFIFQYYEKEERGRGNFPDRFSARQFPNYSSELNVNALLLGDSALYLCASSLSPRGETEAFFGQGTRLTVV.

About this clone itself: The CDR3 extends 3 residues past the end of the read, so its final part is completed from the germline J gene. The chain is built from TRBV20-1 and TRBJ2-3; 7 bases fit TRBD1. Germline V lookup: CDR1 DFQATT, CDR2 SNEGSKA (reference sequence). This CDR3 has 13 residues. Here the CDR3 reads CSAEGQHNQPQYF. The CDR3 bases that were read are TGCAGTGCTGAGGGACAGCACAATCAGCCG.

Of note for this clone: The read ends 3 residues shy of where the CDR3 ends; the end is completed using the germline J gene. V and J are TRBV19 and TRBJ1-4; D unclear. CDR3 length: 14 residues. Germline CDR1 and CDR2: LNHDA and SQIVND (reference sequence). The V end lost 3 bases, the J end lost 8 bases, and 13 bases lay between the germline ends. This CDR3 is CASSIGQRKEKLFF. The sequenced part of the CDR3 DNA is TGTGCCAGTAGTATCGGCCAGCGGAAGGAAAAA.

With respect to this clone: Read data end 3 residues before the CDR3 end; the end is taken from the germline J gene. This chain uses TRBV7-9 with TRBJ1-2, with D hard to call. The CDR3 covers 14 residues. Germline CDR1 SEHNR, CDR2 FQNEAQ (reference sequence). This chain's CDR3 is CASSLSGSTDTYTF. The CDR3 DNA, read in part, is TGTGCCAGCAGCTTGAGCGGCTCCACAGATACC. Full variable domain (missing parts from reference TRBV7-9 and TRBJ1-2): DTGVSQNPRHKITKRGQNVTFRCDPISEHNRLYWYRQTLGQGPEFLTYFQNEAQLEKSRLLSDRFSAERPKGSFSTLEIQRTEQGDSAMYLCASSLSGSTDTYTFGSGTRLTVV.

With regard to this clone: From the germline J gene comes the end of the CDR3, since the read stops 3 residues before it. The gene calls are TRBV2 and TRBJ1-1, with 8 nucleotides matching TRBD1. V trimming: 6 bases; J trimming: 4 bases; junction bases outside the gene matches: 13. CDR3 length: 16 amino acids. Germline CDR1 and CDR2: SNHLY and FYNNEI. The sequenced part of the CDR3 DNA is TGTGCCAGCAGAGAAAGGTCAGGGGGCTTGGTCACTGAA. Its translation is CASRERSGGLVTE. The whole CDR3 is CASRERSGGLVTEAFF.

Notes on this clone: The DNA ends 3 residues before the CDR3 does, and the rest of the CDR3 is filled in from the germline J gene. The chain recombines TRBV20-1 with TRBJ2-4; 8 nucleotides match TRBD2. The CDR3 length is 16 residues. Germline V lookup: CDR1 DFQATT, CDR2 SNEGSKA (reference sequence). The J segment lost 5 bases and the V segment lost 0 bases, leaving 9 bases of the junction unmatched. Incomplete CDR3 DNA: TGCAGTGCTAGAGAGGGCGGCGGGGGGTCCCAAAACATT. This sequence encodes CSAREGGGGSQNI. The full CDR3 reads CSAREGGGGSQNIQYF.

Worth noting for this clone: The CDR3 end falls 3 residues outside the read, so it is completed with the germline J gene. The chain carries TRBV2 and TRBJ2-1, with 12 bases matching TRBD1. The CDR3 has 15 residues. The V segment lost 4 bases and the J segment 7 bases; nucleotides outside the gene matches: 5. Germline V gives CDR1 SNHLY, CDR2 FYNNEI. CDR3 residues: CASSGGTGGRNEQFF. The part of the CDR3 DNA that was read is TGTGCCAGCAGTGGAGGGACAGGGGGCCGGAATGAG.

On this clone itself: The CDR3 extends 3 residues past the end of the read, so its final part is completed from the germline J gene. The chain employs TRBV19 and TRBJ2-7; 10 bases are shared with TRBD2. The germline gives CDR1 LNHDA, CDR2 SQIVND (reference sequence). J gave up 0 bases and V 4 bases, and 3 bases lay outside the gene matches. The CDR3 has 15 residues. The sequenced CDR3 bases are TGTGCCAGTAGTAAACTAGCGGGAAACTCCTACGAG. Its protein is CASSKLAGNSYE. In full, the CDR3 is CASSKLAGNSYEQYF.

On this clone: The read stops 3 residues short of the end of the CDR3; the missing end is completed from the germline J gene. The chain uses TRBV19 and TRBJ1-2; the match to TRBD1 covers 9 bases. This CDR3 region has 14 residues. From germline, CDR1 is LNHDA and CDR2 SQIVND (reference sequence). The CDR3 here is CASSIEGQGYDYTF. Incomplete CDR3 DNA: TGTGCCAGTAGTATAGAGGGACAGGGATACGAC.

Of note for this clone: The read terminates 3 residues before the CDR3 end, so the remaining end is supplied by the germline J gene. The chain carries TRBV30 and TRBJ1-2, with TRBD1 as a possible D gene (5 bases). Germline assignment: CDR1 GTSNPN and CDR2 SVGIG (reference sequence). Trimming shortened V by 3 bases and J by 4 bases, and 21 bases separated the two germline ends. The CDR3 is 16 residues long. The CDR3 here is CAWRPGRGLWAYGYTF. CDR3 DNA, as far as it was read: TGTGCCTGGAGGCCGGGTCGGGGACTCTGGGCCTATGGC.

Comments on this clone: The junction departs from the called germline gene at one end, perhaps through a read error. The read finishes 3 residues shy of the CDR3 end, and the germline J gene is used to complete it. Additional DNA sequences in this sample encode the identical CDR3. V is TRBV19 and J is TRBJ1-3, with TRBD1 as a possible D gene (6 bases). The CDR3 is made up of 14 amino acids. The germline gives CDR1 LNHDA, CDR2 SQIVND (reference sequence). The CDR3: CASSVRGTGNTIYF. The sequenced part of the CDR3 DNA is TGTGCCAGTAGTGTCAGGGGTACTGGAAACACA.

Comments on this clone: The CDR3 goes on 3 residues after the read ends, and that part is filled in from the germline J gene. Additional DNA sequences in this sample encode the identical CDR3. The genes are TRBV10-2 and TRBJ2-7; a possible D gene is TRBD2 (5 bases). Trimming took off 10 bases at V and 6 bases at J, with 22 bases between the two ends. This CDR3 has 14 amino acids. The V gene's germline CDR1 is WSHSY and CDR2 SAAADI. CDR3 loop: CATRTLAGRFEQYF. The sequenced part of the CDR3 DNA is TGCGCCACCCGAACACTGGCGGGTAGATTCGAG.

Comment on this clone: The read halts 3 residues ahead of the CDR3 end, with the missing end drawn from the germline J gene. This chain connects TRBV11-2 to TRBJ1-4; 9 bases are shared with TRBD1. CDR3 length: 14 amino acids. Per germline, CDR1 SGHAT and CDR2 FQNNGV. Partial CDR3 DNA: TGTGCCAGCAGCTCACAGGGGGCACATTCACCA. It is translated as CASSSQGAHSP. From start to end, the CDR3 is CASSSQGAHSPLFF.

A note on this clone: The sequence runs out 3 residues before the end of the CDR3; the remainder is reconstructed from the germline J gene. This chain joins TRBV7-6 and TRBJ1-2; D remains unclear. The CDR3 is 14 amino acids. The germline V gene encodes CDR1 SGHVS and CDR2 FNYEAQ. CDR3 DNA (partial): TGTGCCAGCAGTCGACTAGCGCCGACCTACGAC. This encodes CASSRLAPTYD. The complete CDR3 sequence is CASSRLAPTYDYTF.

Turning to this clone: The read terminates 3 residues ahead of where the CDR3 ends, so the germline J gene completes it. The chain has TRBV12-3 or TRBV12-4 and TRBJ2-1; TRBD2 matches 9 bases. This CDR3 has 17 amino acids. J gave up 3 bases and V 5 bases, and 11 bases lay outside the gene matches. The CDR3 DNA, read in part, is TGTGCCAGCAGTCCCTCGTCGACTAGCGGCTTCTACAATGAG. This encodes CASSPSSTSGFYNE. The whole CDR3 reads CASSPSSTSGFYNEQFF.

On this clone itself: The CDR3 goes on 3 residues after the read ends, and that part is filled in from the germline J gene. The chain couples TRBV2 to TRBJ1-5, with D hard to call. The V end was cut by 4 bases, the J end by 1 base, with 8 bases between. The CDR3 spans 14 residues. Germline CDR1 reads SNHLY; CDR2 reads FYNNEI. The covered CDR3 bases are TGTGCCAGCAGTGTACAGACAAGCAATCAGCCC. This gives the protein CASSVQTSNQP. The CDR3 in its entirety is CASSVQTSNQPQHF.

Comment on this clone: Read coverage stops 3 residues before the CDR3 terminus; the germline J gene supplies the remainder. The V and J genes are TRBV7-2 and TRBJ1-2; D is unclear. Germline V gene data show CDR1 as SGHTA and CDR2 as FQGNSA. This CDR3 is built from 12 residues. The CDR3 loop reads CASSPPSDTYTF. The covered CDR3 bases are TGTGCCAGCAGCCCCCCCTCAGATACC.

Comment on this clone: The read ends 3 residues before the CDR3 terminus; that terminus is restored from the germline J gene. The chain carries TRBV9 and TRBJ2-1; 7 positions match TRBD1. V was clipped by 3 bases and J by 0 bases; unmatched bases: 3. Germline lookup yields CDR1 SGDLS and CDR2 YYNGEE. This CDR3 has 15 amino acids. The part of the CDR3 DNA that was read is TGTGCCAGCAGCGCCGGGACAGCCTCCTACAATGAG. Amino acid sequence: CASSAGTASYNE. The complete CDR3 protein is CASSAGTASYNEQFF.

Notes on this clone: With the read ending 3 residues before the CDR3 end, the germline J gene is used to fill in that end. This chain uses TRBV18 with TRBJ1-1; 7 bases match TRBD1. V lost 6 bases, J lost 6 bases, and 13 bases stayed unmatched. The CDR3 has 15 amino acids. Germline V gives CDR1 KGHSH, CDR2 LQKENI. CDR3 DNA, as far as it was read: TGTGCCAGCTCCCAAGGACAGGTTCGGTTCTCTGAA. As protein: CASSQGQVRFSE. The CDR3 as a whole reads CASSQGQVRFSEAFF.

About this clone: Read coverage stops 3 residues before the CDR3 terminus; the germline J gene supplies the remainder. The rearrangement joins TRBV7-2 to TRBJ2-3, with a tentative D call TRBD2 (5 bases). CDR3 length equals 14 residues. Germline V gene sequence: CDR1 SGHTA, CDR2 FQGNSA. CDR3 loop: CASSPPGEQETQYF. The sequenced CDR3 bases are TGTGCCAGCAGCCCGCCCGGGGAGCAAGAGACG. The complete variable domain, with remaining parts taken from reference TRBV7-2 and TRBJ2-3, reads GAGVSQSPSNKVTEKGKDVELRCDPISGHTALYWYRQSLGQGLEFLIYFQGNSAPDKSGLPSDRFSAERTGGSVSTLTIQRTQQEDSAVYLCASSPPGEQETQYFGPGTRLTVL.

Worth noting for this clone: The read stops 3 residues short of the end of the CDR3; the missing end is completed from the germline J gene. The chain is built from TRBV5-4 and TRBJ2-5, with D perhaps TRBD1 (7 bases). Trimming shortened V by 4 bases and J by 4 bases, and 17 bases separated the two germline ends. The germline CDR1 and CDR2 sequences are SGHNT and YYREEE (reference sequence). The CDR3 sequence is 15 residues long. The DNA read from the CDR3 is TGTGCCAGCAGCCCGACAGGGCGGAGGGGAGAGACC. Encoded protein: CASSPTGRRGET. The CDR3 in its entirety is CASSPTGRRGETQYF.